Sequencing of this TCR beta chain was carried out in a study of shared clonotypes between healthy human individuals. Study context: Donor ages ranged 18 to 49 years: a couple of women, a few men.

Study-level findings and limits: The authors sampled blood alone, and tissue repertoires likely differ.

In regard to this clone: What it binds is not known.

CDR1 SGHVS and CDR2 FNYEAQ come from the germline V gene. Trimming removed 4 bases at V and 6 bases at J, with 13 bases between. The CDR3 extends over 13 amino acids. Methods used by the authors: ImmunoSEQ output lacked quality scores and full-length reads, limiting matched filtering. Repertoires were generated with immunoSEQ multiplex PCR, while TCRdb's copy carries only in-frame clones and drops some. V and J calls and clone size are given by that table; D and trimming were obtained from the DNA. Here the sample spans 450,000 to 500,000 clones, around 80% being singletons. This chain uses TRBV7-6 with TRBJ2-7; no reliable D call. The source material was PBMCs. The TCR originated in a woman in her forties in good health. Some clones in this sample may be carry-over from other donors' samples. In DNA form, the CDR3 reads TGTGCCAGCAGCTCACCCCTAGGCCCCGAGCAGTACTTC. Its protein product is CASSSPLGPEQYF.